These 26 T cell receptor beta chains were sequenced from one sample in a study of cytomegalovirus exposure and HLA in healthy donors. TCRdb's table, derived via immunoSEQ multiplex PCR, lists solely in-frame clones and lacks some. The data contain 180,000 or so clones, about 86% of them singletons. Sample: PBMCs. Receptor source: a young woman in good health and CMV-seronegative.

The chain is built from TRBV2 and TRBJ2-6; 11 positions agree with TRBD1. V shed 5 bases, J shed 3 bases, and the junction held 9 bases outside the gene matches. The germline V gene has CDR1 SNHLY and CDR2 FYNNEI. CDR3 length: 18 amino acids. Here the CDR3 reads CASSTQGQGALGANVLTF. Here the CDR3 DNA reads TGTGCCAGCAGTACACAAGGACAGGGGGCGCTTGGGGCCAACGTCCTGACTTTC.

V and J are TRBV5-1 and TRBJ2-7, with D perhaps matching TRBD1 (8 bases). Germline assignment: CDR1 SGHRS and CDR2 YFSETQ. V was cut by 0 bases and J by 6 bases, with 16 bases left in between. CDR3 length: 15 residues. The chain's CDR3 is CASSLESGGGGEQYF. The CDR3 nucleotides read TGCGCCAGCAGCTTGGAGTCAGGGGGCGGGGGCGAGCAGTACTTC.

The chain has TRBV6-1 and TRBJ1-6; D ambiguous. The germline V and J ends were trimmed by 7 bases and 10 bases, with 14 bases remaining between them. Germline assignment: CDR1 MNHNS and CDR2 SASEGT. This CDR3 region has 13 residues. This chain's CDR3 is CASKGRESSPLHF. For the CDR3, the DNA is TGTGCCAGCAAGGGTAGGGAGTCCTCACCCCTCCACTTT.

J is TRBJ2-7 and V is TRBV6-6; no clear D. V was shortened by 8 bases and J by 2 bases, with 7 bases between the two germline ends. The CDR3 runs to 11 residues. CDR1 MNHNY and CDR2 SVGAGI come from the germline V gene (reference sequence). The CDR3 loop is CASRQTYEQYF. In DNA, the CDR3 is TGTGCCAGCCGACAAACCTACGAGCAGTACTTC.

V usage is TRBV9 and J usage is TRBJ1-2; D perhaps matches TRBD1 (5 bases). This CDR3 is built from 15 residues. V was cut by 0 bases and J by 7 bases, with 16 bases left in between. The germline CDR1 and CDR2 sequences are SGDLS and YYNGEE. CDR3 coding DNA: TGTGCCAGCAGCGTAGGGTCGGTTATAGGGGCTGGCTACACCTTC. It encodes CASSVGSVIGAGYTF.

The V call is TRBV2, the J call TRBJ1-4, with 8 bases aligning to TRBD1. Germline-derived CDR1 and CDR2 are SNHLY and FYNNEI. V lost 6 bases to trimming and J lost 0 bases; unmatched junction nucleotides: 0. The CDR3 is made up of 14 amino acids. This CDR3 is CASRDRATNEKLFF. CDR3 in DNA: TGTGCCAGCAGGGACAGGGCAACTAATGAAAAACTGTTTTTT.

As concerns this clone: Other nucleotide sequences from this sample produce the same CDR3. The chain carries TRBV5-1 and TRBJ2-7, with D hard to call. Trimming took 0 bases from V and 0 from J, leaving 4 bases between them. Germline assignment: CDR1 SGHRS and CDR2 YFSETQ. There are 13 residues in the CDR3. CDR3 bases: TGCGCCAGCAGCTTGGGTCGCTCCTACGAGCAGTACTTC. Translation: CASSLGRSYEQYF.

The chain is built from TRBV10-1 and TRBJ1-4, with D perhaps TRBD1 (5 bases). Trimming left V 6 bases short and J 8 bases short, with 16 bases between. The germline V gene has CDR1 WNHNN and CDR2 SYGVQD (reference sequence). There are 14 residues in the CDR3. The CDR3 sequence: CASSVDRISEKLFF. As DNA, the CDR3 is TGCGCCAGCAGCGTCGACAGAATATCAGAAAAACTGTTTTTT.

The chain recombines TRBV29-1 with TRBJ1-2; 7 bases match TRBD1. The CDR3 loop spans 13 amino acids. Germline CDR1 is SQVTM and CDR2 is ANQGSEA. The trim removed 6 bases at V and 4 bases at J, leaving 8 bases unmatched. CDR3 DNA: TGCAGCGTGGTGACAGGGCCCCTCTATGGCTACACCTTC. Translating it yields CSVVTGPLYGYTF. The whole variable domain, filled in from reference TRBV29-1 and TRBJ1-2, reads SAVISQKPSRDICQRGTSLTIQCQVDSQVTMMFWYRQQPGQSLTLIATANQGSEATYESGFVIDKFPISRPNLTFSTLTVSNMSPEDSSIYLCSVVTGPLYGYTFGSGTRLTVV.

This clone was recorded once. V usage is TRBV19 and J usage is TRBJ1-1; tentatively, D is TRBD1 (6 bases). V was shortened by 3 bases and J by 4 bases, with 15 bases between the two germline ends. The germline V gene encodes CDR1 LNHDA and CDR2 SQIVND (reference sequence). This CDR3 contains 15 residues. The CDR3 bases are TGTGCCAGTAGTATCTGGCCAGGGGACGCCACTGAAGCTTTCTTT. It yields the protein CASSIWPGDATEAFF.

This clone was seen just once. This chain links TRBV6-5 with TRBJ1-1; the D gene is possibly TRBD1 (6 bases). Per germline, CDR1 MNHEY and CDR2 SVGAGI. Trimming removed 7 bases from V and 5 bases from J, with 17 bases in between. The CDR3 length is 14 residues. In nucleotides, the CDR3 is TGTGCCAGCACCTATGGCAGGGGATCTACTGAAGCTTTCTTT. Its protein product is CASTYGRGSTEAFF.

The V gene is TRBV5-4, the J gene TRBJ2-2; D is unresolved. The CDR3 is 12 residues long. The germline V gene encodes CDR1 SGHNT and CDR2 YYREEE (reference sequence). V lost 2 bases and J 7 bases, leaving 6 bases between the germline ends. The CDR3 sequence: CASSFIGGELFF. The CDR3 region has the DNA TGTGCCAGCAGCTTTATCGGCGGGGAGCTGTTTTTT.

This chain connects TRBV2 to TRBJ2-7; D is unclear. V was clipped by 6 bases and J by 4 bases, with 13 bases between them. CDR1 is SNHLY, CDR2 FYNNEI, per germline. This CDR3 contains 13 residues. CDR3 bases: TGTGCCAGCAGGGTCTCACGGTATTACGAGCAGTACTTC. Protein product: CASRVSRYYEQYF.

This sequence joins TRBV11-2 and TRBJ1-6; maybe TRBD1 (5 bases). V lost 1 base and J 12 bases, leaving 10 bases between the germline ends. Looked up from germline, CDR1 is SGHAT and CDR2 is FQNNGV. This CDR3 is built from 13 residues. CDR3 sequence reads: CASSLGGEGPLHF. The CDR3 bases are TGTGCCAGCAGCTTAGGGGGGGAAGGACCCCTCCACTTT.

V and J are TRBV27 and TRBJ2-5, with 10 bases fitting TRBD1. The V and J ends lost 5 bases and 2 bases, in that order; junction bases with no gene match: 8. The CDR3 length is 16 residues. Looked up from germline, CDR1 is MNHEY and CDR2 is SMNVEV (reference sequence). The CDR3 spells CASSPWGQGTQETQYF. The CDR3 DNA is TGTGCCAGCAGTCCCTGGGGACAGGGGACTCAAGAGACCCAGTACTTC.

V gene TRBV5-1 combines with J gene TRBJ2-5, with 11 bases lining up with TRBD2. The CDR3 has 16 residues. From germline, CDR1 is SGHRS and CDR2 YFSETQ. The ends lost 4 bases at V and 5 bases at J; junction bases unmatched: 10. The CDR3 sequence: CASSEGLAVEGETQYF. CDR3 nucleotide sequence: TGCGCCAGCAGCGAGGGACTAGCGGTTGAAGGGGAGACCCAGTACTTC.

This rearrangement joins TRBV5-1 to TRBJ2-5, with 12 nucleotides matching TRBD2. CDR3 length: 18 residues. V shed 0 bases and J 0 bases; nucleotides not matched to a gene: 6. Germline V gives CDR1 SGHRS, CDR2 YFSETQ. The CDR3 sequence: CASSLVPSGGAYQETQYF. CDR3 bases: TGCGCCAGCAGCTTGGTCCCTAGCGGGGGGGCCTACCAAGAGACCCAGTACTTC.

This rearrangement joins TRBV7-9 to TRBJ2-2, with TRBD1 as a possible D gene (6 bases). CDR1 is SEHNR, CDR2 FQNEAQ, per germline (reference sequence). Trimming removed 6 bases at V and 6 bases at J, with 14 bases between. This CDR3 has 14 amino acids. CDR3: CASSLRGSPGELFF. CDR3 sequence (DNA): TGTGCCAGCAGTCTCAGGGGTAGTCCCGGGGAGCTGTTTTTT.

There are a few counts of this clone. J is TRBJ2-3 and V is TRBV9; the D gene is possibly TRBD2 (5 bases). This CDR3 has 13 amino acids. The V end was cut by 0 bases, the J end by 8 bases, with 10 bases between. Germline assignment: CDR1 SGDLS and CDR2 YYNGEE. The CDR3 region is CASSVALDGTQYF. In DNA form, the CDR3 reads TGTGCCAGCAGCGTAGCACTAGATGGTACGCAGTATTTT.

The chain uses TRBV7-9 and TRBJ2-7, with unresolved D. Germline values: CDR1 SEHNR, CDR2 FQNEAQ (reference sequence). The CDR3 runs 14 residues. The V end lost 4 bases, the J end lost 0 bases, and 10 bases lay between the germline ends. The CDR3 nucleotides are TGTGCCAGCAGCTCCCCACAGCCCTCCTACGAGCAGTACTTC. It is translated as CASSSPQPSYEQYF. The full variable domain, rest sourced from reference TRBV7-9 and TRBJ2-7, is DTGVSQNPRHKITKRGQNVTFRCDPISEHNRLYWYRQTLGQGPEFLTYFQNEAQLEKSRLLSDRFSAERPKGSFSTLEIQRTEQGDSAMYLCASSSPQPSYEQYFGPGTRLTVT.

This sequence joins TRBV30 and TRBJ2-5, with 7 bases matching TRBD2. This CDR3 comprises 12 residues. Trimming cost V 8 bases and J 1 base; bases outside gene matches: 4. Looked up from germline, CDR1 is GTSNPN and CDR2 is SVGIG (reference sequence). The CDR3 DNA sequence: TGTGCCCTGGGGAGGGGCCAAGAGACCCAGTACTTC. Its protein is CALGRGQETQYF. Full variable domain (rest looked up from reference TRBV30 and TRBJ2-5): SQTIHQWPATLVQPVGSPLSLECTVEGTSNPNLYWYRQAAGRGLQLLFYSVGIGQISSEVPQNLSASRPQDRQFILSSKKLLLSDSGFYLCALGRGQETQYFGPGTRLLVL.

The V and J genes are TRBV11-2 and TRBJ2-3, with TRBD2 as a possible D gene (6 bases). The V and J ends lost 5 bases and 4 bases respectively, with 16 bases between them. Germline CDR1 and CDR2: SGHAT and FQNNGV. The CDR3 consists of 15 residues. The CDR3 region is CASSTFGGSSDTQYF. The CDR3 region has the DNA TGTGCCAGCAGCACCTTCGGGGGATCCTCAGATACGCAGTATTTT.

V is TRBV5-1 and J is TRBJ2-7, with a weak D call TRBD1 (6 bases). CDR3 length: 13 amino acids. V shed 4 bases and J shed 2 bases, with 10 bases lying between them. CDR1 is SGHRS and CDR2 is YFSETQ in the germline V gene. In DNA, the CDR3 is TGCGCCAGCAGCCGGGACACCACCTACGAGCAGTACTTC. Residues: CASSRDTTYEQYF.

DNA of the CDR3: TGCGCCAGCAGCCAAGAGACGGGGTCGGGCCAAGAGACCCAGTACTTC. Protein sequence: CASSQETGSGQETQYF. V is TRBV4-1 and J is TRBJ2-5; D possibly corresponds to TRBD2 (5 bases). Trimming pared 0 bases from V and 1 base from J, leaving 12 bases between. This CDR3 contains 16 residues. Germline lookup yields CDR1 MGHRA and CDR2 YSYEKL.

The rearrangement uses TRBV7-9 and TRBJ2-7; D not resolved. This CDR3 region has 14 residues. V lost 1 base to trimming and J lost 6 bases, with 13 bases between them. Looked up from germline, CDR1 is SEHNR and CDR2 is FQNEAQ (reference sequence). As DNA, the CDR3 is TGTGCCAGCAGCTTAGGGTCCAGGTACGGCGAGCAGTACTTC. Amino acid sequence: CASSLGSRYGEQYF.

This chain joins TRBV27 and TRBJ2-7, with 10 bases aligning to TRBD1. This CDR3 contains 14 residues. Germline lookup yields CDR1 MNHEY and CDR2 SMNVEV (reference sequence). The trim removed 3 bases at V and 2 bases at J, leaving 1 base unmatched. As DNA, the CDR3 is TGTGCCAGCAGTTTTGGGACAGGGGCCTACGAGCAGTACTTC. It codes for CASSFGTGAYEQYF.